This entry is about one T cell receptor beta chain. This clone was recorded only once. Its antigen is not yet known. It has no much larger one-base neighbor in the sample; base qualities were not kept. Genomic DNA was isolated from the sorted cells so that the TCRbeta CDR3 region could be sequenced. TCRbeta CDR3 regions were sequenced using the immunoSEQ Assay. Imported from immuneACCESS, the table was reduced by TCRdb to in-frame sequences with V and J called. These copies leave out some clones; in studies compared against another copy, an unresolved V gene accounts for under half, and the cause of the remainder is not known. The sample table records approximately 98,000 clones; around 93% of these occur just once. Around 0.61% of the sample rests with the top ten. The sample belongs to a study of OX40 agonist ivuxolimab in advanced cancers. Looking at the study overall: Ivuxolimab was a fully human IgG2 agonistic monoclonal antibody targeting the costimulatory receptor OX40 (CD134). The monotherapy dose-escalation portion (N ≈ 55 patients) of the phase I ivuxolimab trial is reported in the paper. Among the roughly 50 dose-escalation patients, 19 had hepatocellular carcinoma, roughly 15 melanoma, 9 renal cell carcinoma and 9 head and neck cancer. Intravenous ivuxolimab was administered to patients every 2 weeks at six dose levels: 0.01, 0.1, 0.3, 1.5, 3 and 10 mg/kg. The point of sequencing TCRbeta in the periphery was to test whether ivuxolimab changed TCR sequence diversity and drove clonal T-cell expansion. Prior anti-PD-1, anti-PD-L1 or anti-CTLA-4 therapy was permitted, and roughly two fifths of dose-escalation patients had received checkpoint inhibitors. A male proportion of under 85% and a mean age of roughly 58 years, ranging from about 20 to 79, were recorded for the dose-escalation cohort. Partial responses were achieved by three dose-escalation patients, of whom one had hepatocellular carcinoma and two had cutaneous melanoma.

At the junction V is shortened by 7 bases and J by 6 bases; bases outside the gene matches: 10. CDR1 and CDR2 were assigned from the germline V gene as SGHNT and YENEEA. Including the terminal cysteine and phenylalanine, the CDR3 comprises 15 residues. Solely the CDR3 DNA is kept, with 45 bases framed from the first base. The investigation overall reported the following: In partial responders in the 0.1-3.0 mg/kg groups, normalized peripheral clonal expansion was found to be among the lowest, especially among CD8+ T cells. The antigen specificity of the clonally expanded peripheral T cells was not determined. After ivuxolimab, CD8+ T cells had more expanded clones than CD4+ T cells on average. Low levels of normalized T-cell clonal expansion were also shown by some nonresponding patients. At doses of 0.1 to 3.0 mg/kg, clonal expansion of both CD4+ and CD8+ T cells in blood was seen between baseline and week 6.

Patients with a history of autoimmune disease or receiving systemic immunosuppression were excluded from the trial. Peripheral blood for TCR sequencing was drawn from every dose cohort at baseline, at cycle 4 day 1 and at cycle 7 day 1. Samples came from an open-label, multicenter, first-in-human phase I dose-escalation trial of ivuxolimab. Adults with locally advanced or metastatic head and neck squamous cell, hepatocellular, melanoma or renal cell carcinoma were enrolled in the trial. Before TCR sequencing, CD4+ and CD8+ T cells were separately sorted from peripheral blood. In this chain, TRBV11-3 is recombined with TRBJ2-1; 9 nucleotides in the junction match TRBD2. This TCR came from an adult with an advanced solid tumor such as melanoma, head and neck, liver or kidney cancer. The source material was CD4+ or CD8+ T cells sorted from blood, sampled in a trial of the OX40 agonist ivuxolimab. The sequence in DNA is TGTGCCAGCAAGCGGGGACTAGCTAGCGGCAATGAGCAGTTCTTC. It encodes CASKRGLASGNEQFF.